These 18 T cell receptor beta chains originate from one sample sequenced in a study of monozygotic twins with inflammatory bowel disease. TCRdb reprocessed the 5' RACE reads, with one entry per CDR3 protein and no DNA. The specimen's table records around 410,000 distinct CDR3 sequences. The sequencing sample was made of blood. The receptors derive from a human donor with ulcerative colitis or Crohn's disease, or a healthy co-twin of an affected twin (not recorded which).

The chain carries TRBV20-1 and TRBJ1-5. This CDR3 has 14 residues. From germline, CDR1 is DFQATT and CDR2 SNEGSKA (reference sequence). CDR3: CSARAGGSNQPQHF.

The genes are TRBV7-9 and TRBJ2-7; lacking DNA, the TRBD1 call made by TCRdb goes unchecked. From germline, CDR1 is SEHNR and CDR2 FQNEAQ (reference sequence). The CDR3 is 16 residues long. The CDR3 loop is CASSKFGGGSSYEQYF.

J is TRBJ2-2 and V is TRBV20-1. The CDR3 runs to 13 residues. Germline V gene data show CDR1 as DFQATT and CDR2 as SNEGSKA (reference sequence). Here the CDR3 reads CSAREATTGELFF.

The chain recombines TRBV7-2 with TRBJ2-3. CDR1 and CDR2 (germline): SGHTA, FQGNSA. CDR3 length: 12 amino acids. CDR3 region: CASSLDGYTQYF.

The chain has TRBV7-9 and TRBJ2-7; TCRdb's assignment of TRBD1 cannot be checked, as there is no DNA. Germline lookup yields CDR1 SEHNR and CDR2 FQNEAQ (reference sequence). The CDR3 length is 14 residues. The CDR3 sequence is CATRRPEGTYEQYF.

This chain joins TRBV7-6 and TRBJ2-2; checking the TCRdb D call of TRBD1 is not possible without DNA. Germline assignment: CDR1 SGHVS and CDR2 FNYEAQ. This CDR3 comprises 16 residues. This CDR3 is CASSSSGQGNTGELFF. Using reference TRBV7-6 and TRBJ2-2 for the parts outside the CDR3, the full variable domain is GAGVSQSPRYKVTKRGQDVALRCDPISGHVSLYWYRQALGQGPEFLTYFNYEAQQDKSGLPNDRFSAERPEGSISTLTIQRTEQRDSAMYRCASSSSGQGNTGELFFGEGSRLTVL.

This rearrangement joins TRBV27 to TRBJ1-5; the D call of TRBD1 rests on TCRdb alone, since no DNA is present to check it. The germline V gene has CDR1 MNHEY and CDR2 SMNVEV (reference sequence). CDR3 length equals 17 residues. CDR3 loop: CASSQTLWDRGNRPQHF.

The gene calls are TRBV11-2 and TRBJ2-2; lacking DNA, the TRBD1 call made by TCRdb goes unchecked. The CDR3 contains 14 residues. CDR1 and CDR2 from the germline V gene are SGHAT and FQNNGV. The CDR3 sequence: CASSLWQGDGELFF. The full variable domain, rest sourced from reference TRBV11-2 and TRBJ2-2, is EAGVAQSPRYKIIEKRQSVAFWCNPISGHATLYWYQQILGQGPKLLIQFQNNGVVDDSQLPKDRFSAERLKGVDSTLKIQPAKLEDSAVYLCASSLWQGDGELFFGEGSRLTVL.

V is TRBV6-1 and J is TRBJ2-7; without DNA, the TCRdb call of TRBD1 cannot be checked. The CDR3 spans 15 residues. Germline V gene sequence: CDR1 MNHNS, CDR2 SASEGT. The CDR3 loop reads CASSRDRVKTYEQYF.

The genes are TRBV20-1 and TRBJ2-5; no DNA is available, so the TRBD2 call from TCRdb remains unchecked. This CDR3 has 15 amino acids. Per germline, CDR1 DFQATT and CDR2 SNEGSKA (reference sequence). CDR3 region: CSASAVAGNQETQYF.

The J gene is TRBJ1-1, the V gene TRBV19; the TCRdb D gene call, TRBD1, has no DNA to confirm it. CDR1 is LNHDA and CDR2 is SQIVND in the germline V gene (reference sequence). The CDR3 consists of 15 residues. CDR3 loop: CASSIEPNGRTEAFF.

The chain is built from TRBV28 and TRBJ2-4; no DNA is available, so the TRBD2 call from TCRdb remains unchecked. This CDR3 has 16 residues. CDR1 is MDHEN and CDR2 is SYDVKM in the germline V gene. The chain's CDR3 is CASSMSGSMVQNIQYF.

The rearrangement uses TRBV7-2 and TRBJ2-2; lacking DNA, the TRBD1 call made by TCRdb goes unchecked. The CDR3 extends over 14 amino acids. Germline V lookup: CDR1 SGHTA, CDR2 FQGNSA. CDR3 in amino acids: CASSYRTSSRELFF.

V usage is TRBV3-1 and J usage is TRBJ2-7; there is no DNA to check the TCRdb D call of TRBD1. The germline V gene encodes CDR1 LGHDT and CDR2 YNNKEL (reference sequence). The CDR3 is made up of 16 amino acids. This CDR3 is CASTKSGAGGPYEQYF.

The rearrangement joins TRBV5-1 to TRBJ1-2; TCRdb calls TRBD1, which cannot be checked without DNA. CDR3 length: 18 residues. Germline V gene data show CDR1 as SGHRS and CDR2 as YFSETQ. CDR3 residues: CASSHHDGTASTHYGYTF.

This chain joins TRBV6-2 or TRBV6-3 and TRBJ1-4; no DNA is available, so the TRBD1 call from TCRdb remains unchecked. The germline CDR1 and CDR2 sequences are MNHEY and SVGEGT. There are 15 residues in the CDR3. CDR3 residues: CASSYPDGGNEKLFF.

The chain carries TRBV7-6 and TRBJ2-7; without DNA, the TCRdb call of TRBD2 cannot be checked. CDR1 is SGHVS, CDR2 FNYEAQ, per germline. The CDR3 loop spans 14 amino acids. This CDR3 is CASSLSSGLYEQYF.

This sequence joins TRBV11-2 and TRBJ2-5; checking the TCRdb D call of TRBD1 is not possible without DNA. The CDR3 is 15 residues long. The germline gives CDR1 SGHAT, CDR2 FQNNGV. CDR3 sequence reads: CASSLGTARKETQYF.